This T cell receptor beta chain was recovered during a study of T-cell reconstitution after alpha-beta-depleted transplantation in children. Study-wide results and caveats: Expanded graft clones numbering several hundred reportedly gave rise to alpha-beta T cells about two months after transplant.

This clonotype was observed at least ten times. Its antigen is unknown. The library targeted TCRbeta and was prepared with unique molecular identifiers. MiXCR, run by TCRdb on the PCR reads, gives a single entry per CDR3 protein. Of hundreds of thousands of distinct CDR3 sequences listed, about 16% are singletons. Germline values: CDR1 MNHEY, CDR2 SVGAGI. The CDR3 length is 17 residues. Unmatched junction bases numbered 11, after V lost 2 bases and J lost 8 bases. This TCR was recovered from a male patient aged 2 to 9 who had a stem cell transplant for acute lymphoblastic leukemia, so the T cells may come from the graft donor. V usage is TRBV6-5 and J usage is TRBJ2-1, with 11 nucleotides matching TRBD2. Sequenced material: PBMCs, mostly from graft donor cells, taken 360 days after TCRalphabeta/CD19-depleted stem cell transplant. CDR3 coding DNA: TGTGCCAGCAGTTACGGGGGACCACTAGCGGGAGCCTATGAGCAGTTCTTC. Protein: CASSYGGPLAGAYEQFF.